This TCR beta chain was sequenced during a study of T cells in Graves' hyperthyroidism and ophthalmopathy. Study-wide context: Peripheral blood was acquired at first diagnosis, ahead of any therapy whatsoever.

This clonotype was seen only a few times. A read error may account for a junction end that differs from germline. Using 10 ml of fresh peripheral blood, PBMCs were prepared. The V gene's germline CDR1 is ENHRY and CDR2 SYGVKD. The CDR3 has 15 residues. The TCR beta CDR3 regions underwent amplification using RNA transcripts as the source. HTBI primers were used for first-round RT-PCR of the TCR CDR3. One entry per CDR3 protein, called by TCRdb with MiXCR from the multiplex PCR reads. The data show about 680,000 distinct CDR3 sequences, approximately 40% seen once. This clonotype originated in a woman aged 40-49 years with Graves' hyperthyroidism. This chain links TRBV10-3 with TRBJ1-5; 8 bases line up with TRBD1. Sequenced input: blood. As DNA, the CDR3 is TGTGCCAGCAGTCGATACAGGGGGATGGATCAGCCCCAGCATTTT. This codes for CASSRYRGMDQPQHF.